The sequence of this TCR beta chain was determined in a study of T cells after yellow fever vaccination (dated by TCRdb to about 2019). The study in broad terms: Staining for CD3, CD45RA, CCR7 and CD95 was used to sort memory subsets (EM, EMRA, CM and Tscm) on a BD FACS Aria III. Memory subsets were sorted on days 0, 15 and 45 and at 18 months after primary vaccination, and on days 0, 15 and 45 after the 30-year booster. The SMART-Seq v4 Ultra Low Input RNA kit was used to prepare libraries from fractions with low cell numbers. To follow T-cell clones before and after both primary and booster YFV17D yellow fever vaccination, bulk TCR alpha and beta repertoires underwent longitudinal sequencing. Two healthy male donors, one aged 18 to 30 and one aged 30 to 40 years, were included in the cohort. Blood samples were taken at several timepoints before and after primary and secondary immunization, and bulk PBMC replicates and cell subsets were isolated.

Here is what the overall study found, with its caveats: The secondary T-cell response was found to be weaker but faster than the primary response, with a peak reached on day 5 rather than on day 15. A small fraction of clonotypes appeared in both the CD4 and CD8 compartments, likely as a result of convergent recombination. Because only two donors were included in the study, the extent to which the findings can be generalized is limited. After the booster, most of the clones that had expanded following primary vaccination were detected again (just under 97% of CD4 and roughly 88% of CD8), which suggests that memory was broadly maintained. On day 0, almost all vaccine-responding clonotypes were found to be below detection in the sorted memory subsets. Computational filtering was required because FACS-sorted repertoires could contain abundant contaminating clonotypes from the bulk population.

The treatment or condition label of this sample denotes: live attenuated yellow fever vaccine strain. A standard Ficoll-Paque protocol was used to isolate PBMCs from peripheral blood. For sorted memory subsets, RNA extraction was done with the RNeasy Micro Kit. TCRdb lists the instrument as Illumina NovaSeq 6000. TCR cDNA was synthesized by 5'RACE template switching, which introduced a universal primer site and unique molecular identifiers. Priming of cDNA synthesis was performed from both the TCR alpha and TCR beta constant segments. Library amplification used two PCR steps, and the second PCR step added sample barcodes and sequencing adapters. Libraries were sequenced on Illumina HiSeq 2500 (2x100 bp) or NovaSeq (2x150 bp). From the authors' description of their analysis: MIGEC was used to demultiplex reads and collapse the reads into UMI consensus sequences, and MiXCR was used for V(D)J alignment. Clonotypes responding to the vaccine were identified with edgeR on replicate PBMC samples, with the criteria of FDR below 0.01 and a log2 fold change above 5 up to day 15. Bulk clonotypes were assigned CD4 or CD8 identity according to which sequenced CD4 or CD8 repertoire held them at higher abundance. To estimate how each clone was distributed across memory phenotypes, clonotype frequencies in memory subsets were weighted by the numbers of FACS-sorted cells. The public reads were reprocessed in TCRdb via fastp at Q25 and MiXCR, keeping in-frame beta chains. Every distinct CDR3 protein forms one entry, paired with its most common genes and DNA. In this record, the V and J calls reflect TCRdb's handling and not the investigators' own analysis. The sample contains 45,000 to 60,000 distinct CDR3 sequences, about 5% of them found a single time. The ten largest clones add up to roughly 30% of the sample.

Sequences SGHVS (CDR1) and FNYEAQ (CDR2) are obtained from the germline V gene. The cysteine opens and the phenylalanine closes a CDR3 of 13 amino acids. Left in the record is the CDR3 DNA by itself, 39 bases read in frame from the first base. V is trimmed back by 1 base and J by 8 bases, and the junction contains 3 bases that no gene match accounts for. This clonotype was counted a single time. No per-base quality is available; no much larger clone lies one base away. A read on its own is weak evidence. The sequence is built from TRBV7-6 and TRBJ1-2; the junction holds 8 bases that match TRBD1. This specimen was PBMCs, either bulk or a sorted T-cell subset (CD4+, CD8+, memory, or dextramer-sorted; not recorded which), taken on the day of the yellow fever booster vaccination. This sequence was found in a man younger than 35 who received the YFV17D yellow fever vaccine. The nucleotides are TGTGCCAGCAGCTTAGGTGGACAGGGAGGCTACACCTTC. This translates into CASSLGGQGGYTF.